The TCR beta chain described here comes from a study of blood T cell repertoires in COVID-19. Study overall: Sites across the United States, Italy and Spain contributed samples from acute and convalescent COVID-19. T cells, B-cell-depleted T cells, or PBMCs provided the cDNA or gDNA that served as material.

This CDR3 spans 15 amino acids. Deletions cut 4 bases from V and 4 bases from J, with 16 bases between. CDR1 and CDR2 (germline): MGHRA, YSYEKL. Original data processing: Estimates of nucleated cell counts were drawn from the amplification of reference gene primers. The data were produced by immunoSEQ multiplex PCR, yet TCRdb's version contains in-frame clones alone and is incomplete. V and J calls plus clone size are reproduced from that table; the DNA served to infer D and trimming. The sample consists of 70,000 to 90,000 clones, 86% of them appearing once. The source of this sequence is a man in his 60s with acute or convalescent COVID-19. The sequencing input was peripheral blood. The chain has TRBV4-1 and TRBJ1-2; tentatively, D is TRBD1 (5 bases). This CDR3 reads CASSRFRVLGYGYTF. As DNA, the CDR3 is TGCGCCAGCAGCCGATTCAGGGTCCTCGGCTATGGCTACACCTTC.